A single sample is the source of the 30 T cell receptor beta chains below, sequenced in a study of breast tumors, draining lymph nodes, adjacent tissues. TCRdb reprocessed the multiplex PCR reads with MiXCR, giving one entry per CDR3 protein. Of around 25,000 distinct CDR3 sequences in the sample, under 30% were seen once. Sequenced sample: breast tumor tissue. The origin of the receptors is a female donor with breast cancer. Some clones in this sample may be carry-over from other donors' samples.

This clonotype was counted at least ten times. V usage is TRBV13 and J usage is TRBJ1-5; weak D call: TRBD1 (5 bases). CDR3 length: 16 residues. Germline values: CDR1 PRHDT, CDR2 FYEKMQ (reference sequence). Trimming removed 5 bases from V and 1 base from J, with 15 bases in between. In DNA, the CDR3 is TGTGCCAGCAGCGCATCAAAAGGGGCGAGCAATCAGCCCCAGCATTTT. This translates into CASSASKGASNQPQHF.

This clonotype was seen repeatedly, ten times or more. Given a much more abundant clone one base away, this may be a read error. Since no conserved phenylalanine or tryptophan closes the CDR3, a read error is the likely cause. V and J are TRBV29-1 and TRBJ2-7, with D possibly matching TRBD1 (6 bases). CDR3 size: 14 residues. Trimming removed 6 bases at V and 3 bases at J, with 18 bases between. The germline gives CDR1 SQVTM, CDR2 ANQGSEA. The CDR3 coding sequence is TGCAGCGTCCGGCCGGGACATCGAAACTACGAGCAGTACCTC. It codes for CSVRPGHRNYEQYL.

This clonotype was counted ten times or more. This CDR3 reads CASSLWLAAGTDTQYF. In DNA form, the CDR3 reads TGTGCCAGCAGCTTGTGGCTAGCGGCGGGTACAGATACGCAGTATTTT. This sequence joins TRBV5-4 and TRBJ2-3, with TRBD2 identical over 7 bases. CDR1 and CDR2 (germline): SGHNT, YYREEE (reference sequence). Losses at the gene ends were 1 base for V and 3 bases for J; bases not matched to a gene: 8. CDR3 size: 16 residues.

This clonotype occurred once. The chain carries TRBV7-9 and TRBJ1-6, with a tentative D call TRBD1 (5 bases). Trimming stripped 1 base from V and 8 bases from J, with 12 bases between. In germline, CDR1 is SEHNR, CDR2 FQNEAQ (reference sequence). The CDR3 runs 15 residues. The CDR3 spells CASSLGQGGDSPLHF. The CDR3, as DNA: TGTGCCAGCAGCTTAGGGCAGGGTGGTGATTCACCCCTCCACTTT. Supplemented by reference TRBV7-9 and TRBJ1-6, the full variable domain reads DTGVSQNPRHKITKRGQNVTFRCDPISEHNRLYWYRQTLGQGPEFLTYFQNEAQLEKSRLLSDRFSAERPKGSFSTLEIQRTEQGDSAMYLCASSLGQGGDSPLHFGNGTRLTVT.

This clonotype occurred many times. This rearrangement joins TRBV7-9 to TRBJ1-2; no reliable D call. Trimming removed 2 bases at V and 7 bases at J, with 11 bases between. Germline CDR1 SEHNR, CDR2 FQNEAQ (reference sequence). CDR3 length: 13 residues. CDR3 sequence (DNA): TGTGCCAGCAGCTTACCCCACAGAGGTGGCTACACCTTC. Amino acids: CASSLPHRGGYTF.

This clonotype was counted at least ten times. The rearrangement links TRBV6-2 or TRBV6-3 to TRBJ2-7; D is undetermined. Trimming stripped 4 bases from V and 0 bases from J, with 13 bases between. The CDR3 totals 15 residues. Looked up from germline, CDR1 is MNHEY and CDR2 is SVGEGT. DNA for the CDR3: TGTGCCAGCAGTTCCTATCAAGGCAGCTCCTACGAGCAGTACTTC. The encoded protein is CASSSYQGSSYEQYF.

The rearrangement links TRBV2 to TRBJ2-1; no clear D gene. The ends were cut back, 4 bases at V and 3 bases at J, with 7 bases in the middle. The CDR3 extends over 13 amino acids. Germline CDR1 and CDR2: SNHLY and FYNNEI. The CDR3 protein is CASSARIYNEQFF. The CDR3 DNA reads as TGTGCCAGCAGTGCCAGGATCTACAATGAGCAGTTCTTC.

This clonotype was seen at least ten times. The rearrangement links TRBV20-1 to TRBJ1-4; weak D call: TRBD1 (6 bases). Germline-derived CDR1 and CDR2 are DFQATT and SNEGSKA (reference sequence). The CDR3 covers 13 residues. The V and J ends lost 4 bases and 3 bases respectively, with 9 bases between them. CDR3 bases: TGCAGTGCTACAGGGGCGGCTAATGAAAAACTGTTTTTT. Residues: CSATGAANEKLFF.

This clonotype was counted ten times or more. The chain carries TRBV4-1 and TRBJ2-1; a possible D gene is TRBD1 (6 bases). V was trimmed by 2 bases and J by 9 bases, leaving 11 bases between them. Germline CDR1 MGHRA, CDR2 YSYEKL. The CDR3 sequence is 13 residues long. CDR3 loop: CASSQNRAREQFF. The CDR3 nucleotides read TGCGCCAGCAGCCAAAACAGGGCGCGTGAGCAGTTCTTC.

There are many counts of this clonotype. J is TRBJ2-1 and V is TRBV6-6, with 10 bases that match TRBD2. V shed 5 bases, J shed 3 bases, and the junction held 10 bases outside the gene matches. CDR1 MNHNY and CDR2 SVGAGI come from the germline V gene (reference sequence). This CDR3 is 17 amino acids long. The CDR3 coding sequence is TGTGCCAGCAGTCGGACTAGCGGCCTAGGAGGCTACAATGAGCAGTTCTTC. It is translated as CASSRTSGLGGYNEQFF.

This clonotype was observed many times. This chain links TRBV19 with TRBJ1-3; unclear D gene. Germline CDR1 is LNHDA and CDR2 is SQIVND (reference sequence). CDR3 length: 17 residues. The V gene lost 5 bases and the J gene lost 0 bases, with 17 bases spanning the gap. CDR3: CASSPPPLQTSGNTIYF. CDR3 nucleotide sequence: TGTGCCAGTAGTCCGCCACCCCTTCAGACCTCTGGAAACACCATATATTTT.

This clonotype ranks as medium-sized. The chain combines TRBV6-1 with TRBJ1-3; perhaps TRBD1 as D (5 bases). CDR1 and CDR2 from the germline V gene are MNHNS and SASEGT. The CDR3 consists of 17 residues. With 4 bases removed from V and 3 bases from J, the gap between germline ends came to 19 bases. The DNA for the CDR3 is TGTGCCAGCAGTGGGGGGGGTCAGTTTTTACGTGGAAACACCATATATTTT. Translated, it gives CASSGGGQFLRGNTIYF.

The chain joins TRBV20-1 to TRBJ2-7; D uncertain. The CDR3 length is 12 residues. Looked up from germline, CDR1 is DFQATT and CDR2 is SNEGSKA (reference sequence). V was clipped by 5 bases and J by 1 base, with 9 bases between them. CDR3 protein: CSALLGSYEQYF. CDR3 nucleotide sequence: TGCAGTGCTCTCCTAGGGTCCTACGAGCAGTACTTC.

The V gene is TRBV2, the J gene TRBJ2-1, with 11 bases matching TRBD2. Germline loops: CDR1 SNHLY, CDR2 FYNNEI. This CDR3 region has 14 residues. J lost 8 bases, V lost 8 bases, and 8 bases had no gene match. The DNA for the CDR3 is TGTGCCAGCGGCTTACTAGCGGGAGCCTATGAGCAGTTCTTC. Translating gives CASGLLAGAYEQFF.

This clonotype was observed many times. CDR3 protein: CATGRSGANVLTF. The CDR3 DNA reads TGTGCCACTGGCCGGTCGGGGGCCAACGTCCTGACTTTC. This chain connects TRBV6-2 or TRBV6-3 to TRBJ2-6; D not resolved. Trimming removed 10 bases from V and 4 bases from J, with 11 bases in between. In germline, CDR1 is MNHEY, CDR2 SVGEGT. The CDR3 runs to 13 residues.

The table lists this clonotype with many counts. In DNA, the CDR3 is TGCGCCAGCAGCCACTTCTTCCGGGACGGCACCTACGAGCAGTACTTC. This codes for CASSHFFRDGTYEQYF. The chain carries TRBV4-1 and TRBJ2-7; D possibly uses TRBD1 or TRBD2 (5 bases each). The CDR3 sequence is 16 residues long. Germline loops: CDR1 MGHRA, CDR2 YSYEKL. Between the trimmed V and J ends, which lost 3 bases and 2 bases, there was a span of 17 bases.

This clonotype occurred many times. The V and J genes are TRBV10-3 and TRBJ2-2; 14 nucleotides match TRBD2. With 3 bases clipped from V and 1 base from J, the junction kept 4 bases outside the gene matches. The CDR3 contains 18 residues. CDR1 and CDR2 (germline): ENHRY, SYGVKD. In DNA form, the CDR3 reads TGTGCCATCAGTGACCCCGGACTAGCGGGAGGGAACACCGGGGAGCTGTTTTTT. Residues: CAISDPGLAGGNTGELFF.

This clonotype was picked up many times. The V call is TRBV4-1, the J call TRBJ2-3; 11 bases fit TRBD1. Germline values: CDR1 MGHRA, CDR2 YSYEKL. This CDR3 contains 17 residues. Trimming at V came to 4 bases and at J to 3 bases, leaving 9 bases not matched to a gene. In nucleotides, the CDR3 is TGCGCCAGCAGCCCGGTCAGGACAGGGGGCATGACAGATACGCAGTATTTT. Amino acid sequence: CASSPVRTGGMTDTQYF.

There are many counts of this clonotype. The chain combines TRBV7-9 with TRBJ1-2; 8 bases fit TRBD1. This CDR3 has 15 amino acids. Trimming at V came to 1 base and at J to 7 bases, leaving 8 bases not matched to a gene. The V gene's germline CDR1 is SEHNR and CDR2 FQNEAQ (reference sequence). The CDR3 DNA sequence: TGTGCCAGCAGCTTAGTATCAGGGGGCGCAAGTGGCTACACCTTC. This encodes CASSLVSGGASGYTF.

This clonotype was seen at least ten times. V is TRBV5-1 and J is TRBJ2-2, with D unclear. V lost 0 bases, J lost 6 bases, and 6 bases lay in between. This CDR3 has 13 amino acids. From germline, CDR1 is SGHRS and CDR2 YFSETQ. The CDR3 DNA reads as TGCGCCAGCAGCTTGGAGTCTGCCGGGGAGCTGTTTTTT. Translating gives CASSLESAGELFF.

This clonotype was recorded many times. V is TRBV9 and J is TRBJ1-1, with 7 bases that match TRBD1. The length of the CDR3 is 15 residues. Trimming at V came to 0 bases and at J to 2 bases, leaving 4 bases not matched to a gene. The germline gives CDR1 SGDLS, CDR2 YYNGEE. This CDR3 is CASSVGGTANTEAFF. As DNA, the CDR3 is TGTGCCAGCAGCGTAGGGGGGACAGCTAACACTGAAGCTTTCTTT.

This clonotype was observed many times. J is TRBJ2-2 and V is TRBV3-1; 10 bases line up with TRBD1. Germline lookup yields CDR1 LGHDT and CDR2 YNNKEL (reference sequence). The ends lost 1 base at V and 7 bases at J; junction bases unmatched: 3. This CDR3 has 15 amino acids. The CDR3 coding sequence is TGTGCCAGCAGCCAAGGACAGGGGGCTGGCGGGGAGCTGTTTTTT. It yields the protein CASSQGQGAGGELFF.

At least ten counts were recorded for this clonotype. V and J are TRBV14 and TRBJ1-1; D is uncertain. The V end lost 2 bases, the J end lost 3 bases, and 7 bases lay between the germline ends. Germline-derived CDR1 and CDR2 are SGHDN and FVKESK. The CDR3 covers 13 residues. CDR3 nucleotide sequence: TGTGCCAGCAGCCAAAGTACTTACACTGAAGCTTTCTTT. Translation: CASSQSTYTEAFF.

This clonotype was seen ten or more times. This chain connects TRBV5-1 to TRBJ2-1; 11 bases map to TRBD2. V was clipped by 3 bases and J by 6 bases; unmatched bases: 8. The CDR3 loop spans 16 amino acids. Germline V lookup: CDR1 SGHRS, CDR2 YFSETQ. CDR3 in DNA: TGCGCCAGCAGCTGGGAGTATAGCGGGAGGGTCAATGAGCAGTTCTTC. It translates to CASSWEYSGRVNEQFF.

This clonotype has at least ten counts. The chain couples TRBV19 to TRBJ2-1; 8 bases are shared with TRBD1. The V gene's germline CDR1 is LNHDA and CDR2 SQIVND (reference sequence). V shed 5 bases, J shed 4 bases, and the junction held 10 bases outside the gene matches. The CDR3 is 16 amino acids. The CDR3 loop reads CASSVRGRGPYNEQFF. The CDR3 DNA reads TGTGCCAGTAGTGTCAGGGGCAGGGGGCCATACAATGAGCAGTTCTTC.

This clonotype was picked up many times. The chain combines TRBV20-1 with TRBJ2-1; D call uncertain. The ends were cut back, 5 bases at V and 0 bases at J, with 11 bases in the middle. CDR1 DFQATT and CDR2 SNEGSKA come from the germline V gene (reference sequence). The CDR3 spans 14 residues. CDR3 residues: CSAQTPSSYNEQFF. CDR3 bases: TGCAGTGCTCAGACACCGAGCTCCTACAATGAGCAGTTCTTC.

The chain carries TRBV5-1 and TRBJ1-2; no definite D call. The germline V gene has CDR1 SGHRS and CDR2 YFSETQ. The germline V and J ends were trimmed by 6 bases and 5 bases, with 14 bases remaining between them. The CDR3 sequence is 13 residues long. The CDR3 here is CASTPGGLYGYTF. CDR3 coding DNA: TGCGCCAGCACACCAGGCGGACTATATGGCTACACCTTC.

Of note for this clonotype: A single base separates this from a much larger clone, so it may be a read error. The conserved phenylalanine or tryptophan is not found at the CDR3 terminus, so this likely reflects a read error. The J gene is TRBJ2-1, the V gene TRBV11-1; the D gene could be TRBD1 or TRBD2 (6 bases each). The V gene's germline CDR1 is SGHAT and CDR2 FQDESV (reference sequence). The CDR3 is made up of 15 amino acids. Trimming shortened V by 5 bases and J by 3 bases, and 14 bases separated the two germline ends. The CDR3 region is CASSPRGDVYNEQFL. The CDR3 bases are TGTGCCAGCAGCCCAAGGGGGGACGTCTACAATGAGCAGTTCCTC.

This clonotype showed up many times. The chain uses TRBV5-5 and TRBJ2-7; a weak D match, TRBD2 (7 bases). The CDR3 is made up of 18 amino acids. Per germline, CDR1 SGHKS and CDR2 YYEKEE (reference sequence). Between the trimmed V and J ends, which lost 0 bases and 2 bases, there was a span of 21 bases. CDR3 sequence reads: CASSLGDNGLGPAYEQYF. For the CDR3, the DNA is TGTGCCAGCAGCTTGGGGGACAACGGACTAGGCCCCGCCTACGAGCAGTACTTC.

About this clonotype itself: The junction differs from germline at one of its ends, possibly a read error. The rearrangement links TRBV7-2 to TRBJ1-4, with TRBD1 identical over 7 bases. The CDR3 runs 14 residues. CDR1 SGHTA and CDR2 FQGNSA come from the germline V gene. The CDR3 here is CASSLVQGGGKPFF. CDR3 DNA: TGTGCCAGCAGCTTAGTCCAGGGGGGTGGAAAACCGTTTTTT.